What follows are 25 T cell receptor beta chains derived from one specimen sequenced in a study of blood T cell repertoires in COVID-19. Here immunoSEQ multiplex PCR was the method, and the copy in TCRdb shows in-frame clones only, minus some. Among 400,000 to 450,000 clones listed, about nine tenths were seen once. The sequenced sample was peripheral blood. All receptors derive from a woman younger than 45 with active or convalescent COVID-19.

The chain couples TRBV18 to TRBJ2-1, with D perhaps matching TRBD2 (6 bases). Trimming took 0 bases from V and 3 from J, leaving 9 bases between them. This CDR3 spans 15 amino acids. Germline V CDR1 and CDR2: KGHSH, LQKENI. CDR3 sequence reads: CASSPPGLNYNEQFF. CDR3 coding DNA: TGTGCCAGCTCACCACCGGGACTCAACTACAATGAGCAGTTCTTC.

The chain recombines TRBV7-2 with TRBJ1-1; no reliable D call. V lost 1 base and J lost 3, with 12 bases in between. From germline, CDR1 is SGHTA and CDR2 FQGNSA. There are 15 residues in the CDR3. This chain's CDR3 is CASSLELSSYTEAFF. CDR3 nucleotide sequence: TGTGCCAGCAGCTTAGAACTTTCGTCGTACACTGAAGCTTTCTTT. Variable domain in full (rest from reference TRBV7-2 and TRBJ1-1): GAGVSQSPSNKVTEKGKDVELRCDPISGHTALYWYRQSLGQGLEFLIYFQGNSAPDKSGLPSDRFSAERTGGSVSTLTIQRTQQEDSAVYLCASSLELSSYTEAFFGQGTRLTVV.

The chain combines TRBV4-1 with TRBJ2-2; no reliable D call. CDR1 and CDR2 (germline): MGHRA, YSYEKL. CDR3 size: 15 residues. V lost 4 bases and J 0 bases, leaving 9 bases between the germline ends. The CDR3 sequence is CASSLHTANTGELFF. The CDR3 DNA follows: TGCGCCAGCAGCCTCCACACCGCGAACACCGGGGAGCTGTTTTTT.

The rearrangement links TRBV6-5 to TRBJ2-1; unclear D gene. This CDR3 is built from 15 residues. Trimming pared 4 bases from V and 0 bases from J, leaving 10 bases between. Germline CDR1 and CDR2: MNHEY and SVGAGI. CDR3 sequence reads: CASSSGRSSYNEQFF. The CDR3 coding sequence is TGTGCCAGCAGTTCTGGGCGTAGCTCCTACAATGAGCAGTTCTTC.

The chain couples TRBV3-1 (or the pseudogene TRBV3-2) to TRBJ1-6; D possibly corresponds to TRBD1 (6 bases). Germline V gene lookup returns CDR1 LGHDT and CDR2 YNNKEL (reference sequence). This CDR3 is 14 amino acids long. V lost 0 bases, J lost 9 bases, and 9 bases lay in between. DNA for the CDR3: TGTGCCAGCAGCCAAGAACAGGGTGGTTCACCCCTCCACTTT. Translated: CASSQEQGGSPLHF.

Here the CDR3 DNA reads TGTGCCAGCAGCGTAGCTCTTGACACTGAAGCTTTCTTT. Its protein is CASSVALDTEAFF. The V gene is TRBV9, the J gene TRBJ1-1, with no clear D. The length of the CDR3 is 13 residues. Trimming took off 0 bases at V and 3 bases at J, with 6 bases between the two ends. Germline values: CDR1 SGDLS, CDR2 YYNGEE.

This clone appeared a few times. The rearrangement joins TRBV25-1 to TRBJ1-1; 7 positions agree with TRBD1. The V segment lost 3 bases and the J segment 1 base; nucleotides outside the gene matches: 5. This CDR3 is built from 15 residues. Germline CDR1 reads MGHDK; CDR2 reads SYGVNS. In DNA form, the CDR3 reads TGTGCCAGCAGTGAGGCGGGACAGTCGAACACTGAAGCTTTCTTT. It specifies CASSEAGQSNTEAFF.

The count of this clone is one. The genes are TRBV5-5 and TRBJ1-1; 10 bases agree with TRBD1. The CDR3 sequence is 15 residues long. Trimming took 0 bases from V and 7 from J; bases not matched to a gene: 6. Germline V gene data show CDR1 as SGHKS and CDR2 as YYEKEE (reference sequence). The CDR3 DNA follows: TGTGCCAGCAGCTTGGCCGGACAGGGGGTAAATGAAGCTTTCTTT. Protein sequence: CASSLAGQGVNEAFF. Together with reference TRBV5-5 and TRBJ1-1, the CDR3 gives the full variable domain: DAGVTQSPTHLIKTRGQQVTLRCSPISGHKSVSWYQQVLGQGPQFIFQYYEKEERGRGNFPDRFSARQFPNYSSELNVNALLLGDSALYLCASSLAGQGVNEAFFGQGTRLTVV.

This clone was seen once. The rearrangement uses TRBV6-6 and TRBJ1-2, with a weak D call TRBD1 (5 bases). The length of the CDR3 is 14 residues. Trimming stripped 5 bases from V and 8 bases from J, with 18 bases between. Germline V gene lookup returns CDR1 MNHNY and CDR2 SVGAGI (reference sequence). The CDR3 nucleotides read TGTGCCAGCAGTCTACTCGGGGGGGGAAACGGCTACACCTTC. Residues: CASSLLGGGNGYTF.

The chain is built from TRBV19 and TRBJ2-1; perhaps TRBD1 as D (6 bases). Trimming took off 3 bases at V and 5 bases at J, with 11 bases between the two ends. The germline CDR1 and CDR2 sequences are LNHDA and SQIVND (reference sequence). This CDR3 spans 14 amino acids. The chain's CDR3 is CASSITGTNNEQFF. The CDR3 region has the DNA TGTGCCAGTAGTATCACAGGGACAAACAATGAGCAGTTCTTC.

This chain links TRBV5-5 with TRBJ2-5; TRBD2 might be the D (6 bases). The CDR3 totals 15 residues. Germline V gene lookup returns CDR1 SGHKS and CDR2 YYEKEE (reference sequence). The V end was cut by 0 bases, the J end by 1 base, with 10 bases between. CDR3 sequence (DNA): TGTGCCAGCAGCTTGGACCCCGGGGGCCAAGAGACCCAGTACTTC. Residues: CASSLDPGGQETQYF.

The V call is TRBV6-5, the J call TRBJ2-7; D possibly corresponds to TRBD2 (6 bases). With 3 bases removed from V and 0 bases from J, the gap between germline ends came to 12 bases. This CDR3 is 15 amino acids long. Looked up from germline, CDR1 is MNHEY and CDR2 is SVGAGI. CDR3 residues: CASSYGGKSSYEQYF. For the CDR3, the DNA is TGTGCCAGCAGTTATGGCGGGAAGAGCTCCTACGAGCAGTACTTC.

Worth noting for this clone: The sample carries other DNA sequences with the same CDR3. The V call is TRBV27, the J call TRBJ1-5; the match to TRBD1 covers 7 bases. The CDR3 runs 15 residues. Losses at the gene ends were 2 bases for V and 2 bases for J; bases not matched to a gene: 3. The germline gives CDR1 MNHEY, CDR2 SMNVEV (reference sequence). The CDR3 coding sequence is TGTGCCAGCAGTTTAGAGGGGGCTGGCAATCAGCCCCAGCATTTT. Its protein product is CASSLEGAGNQPQHF.

This sequence joins TRBV13 and TRBJ2-7; the D gene is possibly TRBD2 (6 bases). Germline V gene lookup returns CDR1 PRHDT and CDR2 FYEKMQ (reference sequence). CDR3 length: 16 amino acids. The V end lost 3 bases, the J end lost 7 bases, and 22 bases lay between the germline ends. The CDR3 nucleotides are TGTGCCAGCAGCTTTCCGTCGGGAGTCCGATTCGGGGAGCAGTACTTC. This sequence encodes CASSFPSGVRFGEQYF.

Of note for this clone: Other DNA sequences in the sample encode the same CDR3. V usage is TRBV7-9 and J usage is TRBJ2-3; no reliable D call. This CDR3 is built from 12 residues. With 5 bases removed from V and 1 base from J, the gap between germline ends came to 4 bases. The germline gives CDR1 SEHNR, CDR2 FQNEAQ (reference sequence). CDR3 coding DNA: TGTGCCAGCAGCCCATGCACAGATACGCAGTATTTT. Translation gives CASSPCTDTQYF.

The chain links TRBV5-4 to TRBJ1-2, with a possible D match to TRBD1 (5 bases). The CDR3 contains 16 residues. CDR1 is SGHNT and CDR2 is YYREEE in the germline V gene (reference sequence). V lost 4 bases to trimming and J lost 4 bases, with 20 bases between them. The CDR3 protein is CASSQDRLGNPYGYTF. Here the CDR3 DNA reads TGTGCCAGCAGCCAAGACAGACTCGGCAATCCCTATGGCTACACCTTC.

A single count supports this clone. The genes are TRBV6-5 and TRBJ1-1; D may be TRBD1 (5 bases). Per germline, CDR1 MNHEY and CDR2 SVGAGI. The CDR3 loop spans 14 amino acids. Trimming took off 7 bases at V and 0 bases at J, with 12 bases between the two ends. The CDR3 DNA follows: TGTGCCAGCAATAAGGACAAAATGAACACTGAAGCTTTCTTT. Its translation is CASNKDKMNTEAFF.

J is TRBJ2-2 and V is TRBV19; D uncertain. CDR3 length: 15 residues. The V gene lost 5 bases and the J gene lost 1 base, with 11 bases spanning the gap. Germline-derived CDR1 and CDR2 are LNHDA and SQIVND (reference sequence). This chain's CDR3 is CASSRGRMNTGELFF. CDR3 in DNA: TGTGCCAGTAGTCGTGGCAGGATGAACACCGGGGAGCTGTTTTTT.

The chain recombines TRBV2 with TRBJ2-1; TRBD1 agrees at 9 bases. The junction had 8 bases not matched to a gene; V was cut back by 6 bases and J by 5 bases. The length of the CDR3 is 15 residues. Germline CDR1 and CDR2: SNHLY and FYNNEI. The CDR3 reads CASRRDRETHNEQFF. The CDR3 DNA sequence: TGTGCCAGCAGAAGGGACAGGGAAACCCACAATGAGCAGTTCTTC.

This chain uses TRBV19 with TRBJ1-5; D is perhaps TRBD1 (5 bases). Germline assignment: CDR1 LNHDA and CDR2 SQIVND (reference sequence). This CDR3 is 14 amino acids long. Trimming left V 6 bases short and J 3 bases short, with 12 bases between. Here the CDR3 DNA reads TGTGCCAGTAGAGATCAGGGAAACAATCAGCCCCAGCATTTT. This gives the protein CASRDQGNNQPQHF.

The chain uses TRBV18 and TRBJ1-2; 10 nucleotides agree with TRBD1. This CDR3 is built from 16 residues. With 3 bases clipped from V and 8 bases from J, the junction kept 12 bases outside the gene matches. Germline assignment: CDR1 KGHSH and CDR2 LQKENI. The CDR3 loop is CASSPPTGTGAQGYTF. In nucleotides, the CDR3 is TGTGCCAGCTCACCGCCGACCGGGACAGGGGCACAAGGCTACACCTTC.

This rearrangement joins TRBV27 to TRBJ2-1; D not resolved. Germline V gene sequence: CDR1 MNHEY, CDR2 SMNVEV (reference sequence). With 3 bases removed from V and 9 bases from J, the gap between germline ends came to 12 bases. This CDR3 is built from 13 residues. Written as DNA, the CDR3 is TGTGCCAGCAGTTTGCCTTTTGTGAGTGAGCAGTTCTTC. Amino acid sequence: CASSLPFVSEQFF.

The chain couples TRBV6-2 or TRBV6-3 to TRBJ1-2, with TRBD1 matching 9 bases. In germline, CDR1 is MNHEY, CDR2 SVGEGT. The CDR3 length is 14 residues. Unmatched junction bases numbered 7, after V lost 6 bases and J lost 5 bases. The CDR3 nucleotides read TGTGCCAGCAGCGACGTAGGACAGGGGTATGGCTACACCTTC. Translated: CASSDVGQGYGYTF.

This chain uses TRBV10-3 with TRBJ2-3; TRBD2 aligns across 14 bases. Germline lookup yields CDR1 ENHRY and CDR2 SYGVKD. The CDR3 is made up of 17 amino acids. The V gene end was trimmed by 3 bases and the J gene end by 3 bases; junction bases not matched to a gene: 5. For the CDR3, the DNA is TGTGCCATCAGTGACCGGACTAGCGGGAGGATAACAGATACGCAGTATTTT. This encodes CAISDRTSGRITDTQYF.

This clone was seen a handful of times. The J gene is TRBJ1-5, the V gene TRBV2, with TRBD1 identical over 8 bases. The CDR3 sequence is 15 residues long. In germline, CDR1 is SNHLY, CDR2 FYNNEI. V lost 4 bases and J lost 1; bases outside the gene matches: 3. DNA for the CDR3: TGTGCCAGCAGTGTACAGGGGGTGAGCAATCAGCCCCAGCATTTT. The encoded protein is CASSVQGVSNQPQHF.